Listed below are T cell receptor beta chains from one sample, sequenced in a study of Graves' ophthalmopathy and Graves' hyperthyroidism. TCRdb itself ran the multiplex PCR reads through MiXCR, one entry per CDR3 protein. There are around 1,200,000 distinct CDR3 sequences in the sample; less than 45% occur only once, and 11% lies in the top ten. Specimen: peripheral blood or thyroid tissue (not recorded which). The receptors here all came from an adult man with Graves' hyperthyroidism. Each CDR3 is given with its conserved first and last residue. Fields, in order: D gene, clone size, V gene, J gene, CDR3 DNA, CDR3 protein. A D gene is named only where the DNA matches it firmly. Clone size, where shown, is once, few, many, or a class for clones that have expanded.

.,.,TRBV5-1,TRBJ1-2,TGCGCCAGCAGCGGGGCCGGGGAAAATGGCTACACCTTC,CASSGAGENGYTF
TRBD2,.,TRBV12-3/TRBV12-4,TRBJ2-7,TGTGCCAGCAGTGGGGGACTAGCGGGAGGGCCGAACGAGCAGTACTTC,CASSGGLAGGPNEQYF
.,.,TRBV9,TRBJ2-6,TGTGCCAGCAGCGTAGACGGGTACACTGGGGCCAACGTCCTGACTTTC,CASSVDGYTGANVLTF
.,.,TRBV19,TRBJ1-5,TGTGCCAGTAGTATGATTGCCGGGGCTGTGCATTTT,CASSMIAGAVHF
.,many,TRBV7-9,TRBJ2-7,TGTGCCAGCAGCTTAGATGGCAGGGACGCCGGCGAGCAGTACTTC,CASSLDGRDAGEQYF
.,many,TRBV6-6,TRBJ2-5,TGTGCCAGCAGTTACAGGGGGGCGGGCCAAGAGACCCAGTACTTC,CASSYRGAGQETQYF
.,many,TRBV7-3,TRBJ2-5,TGTGCCAGCAGCCGGAGGGCAGGGGTACGAGAGACCCAGTACTTC,CASSRRAGVRETQYF
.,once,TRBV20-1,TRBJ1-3,TGCAGTGCTAGAGTGGGGATGAAATTTGGAAACACCATATATTTT,CSARVGMKFGNTIYF
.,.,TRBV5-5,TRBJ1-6,TGTGCCAGCAGCGGTTACGGCTCCTATAATTCACCCCTCCACTTT,CASSGYGSYNSPLHF
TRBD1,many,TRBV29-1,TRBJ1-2,TGCAGCGTTAGGGGATCGACAGGGGCTAACTATGGCTACACCTTC,CSVRGSTGANYGYTF
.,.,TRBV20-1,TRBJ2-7,TGCAGTTCCCCTTCTGGTCTGCGCGAGCAGTACTTC,CSSPSGLREQYF
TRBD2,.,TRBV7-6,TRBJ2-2,TGTGCCAGCAGCTTTTGGTCAAGCGGGAGTCTTACCGGGGAGCTGTTTTTT,CASSFWSSGSLTGELFF
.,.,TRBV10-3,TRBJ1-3,TGTGCCAGCAGTTTAGATACAGGACGGTATTCTGGAAACACCATATATTTT,CASSLDTGRYSGNTIYF
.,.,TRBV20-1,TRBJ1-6,TGCAGTGCTAGAGATCCAGGACGCAATCAGCCCCTCCACTTT,CSARDPGRNQPLHF
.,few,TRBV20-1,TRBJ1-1,TGCAGTGCTAAAAGGAGGTACACTGAAGCTTTCTTT,CSAKRRYTEAFF
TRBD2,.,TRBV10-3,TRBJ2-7,TGTGCCAGCAGTGAAGGGACTAGCGGGGGAGGGTTCTACGAGCAGTACTTC,CASSEGTSGGGFYEQYF
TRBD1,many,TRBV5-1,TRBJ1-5,TGTGCCAGTAGTATGGGGGACAGGGATCAGCCCCAGCATTTT,CASSMGDRDQPQHF
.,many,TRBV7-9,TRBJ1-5,TGTGCCAGCAGCACCAGTCCTCTTCAGCCCCAGCATTTT,CASSTSPLQPQHF
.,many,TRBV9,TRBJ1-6,TGTGCCAGCAGCGTAGCTGAGGGACTGATTTCACCCCTCCACTTT,CASSVAEGLISPLHF
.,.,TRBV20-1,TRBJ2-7,TGCAGTGCCAGACGGGGCGGCGGAATCTACGAGCAGTACTTC,CSARRGGGIYEQYF
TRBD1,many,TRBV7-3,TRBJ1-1,TGTGCCAGCAGCCCAGGGACAGGGCTCACTGAAGCTTTCTTT,CASSPGTGLTEAFF
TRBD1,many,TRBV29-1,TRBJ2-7,TGCAGCGTTGAAGTAAAGCCGGGACAGCAATACGAGCAGTACTTC,CSVEVKPGQQYEQYF
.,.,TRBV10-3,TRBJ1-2,TGTGCCATCAGCGACCACGGGGGGGTTGGCTACACCTTC,CAISDHGGVGYTF
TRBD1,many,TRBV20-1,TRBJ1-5,TGCAGTGGGACAGGGTTTGGTCCAGCCCAGCATTTT,CSGTGFGPAQHF
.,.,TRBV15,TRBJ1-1,TGTGCCACCAGCTCCACCGAGAGGGCTGAAGCTTTCTTT,CATSSTERAEAFF
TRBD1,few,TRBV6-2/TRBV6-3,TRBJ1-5,TGTGCCAGCAGTCAACAGGGGGATCGTCAGCCCCAGCATTTT,CASSQQGDRQPQHF
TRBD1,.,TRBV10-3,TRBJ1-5,TGTGCCACCAGGACAGGGAGAGAGACCCAGCATTTT,CATRTGRETQHF
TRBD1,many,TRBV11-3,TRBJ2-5,TGTGCCAGCAGCGCAGACAGGGGAGAAGAGACCCAGTACTTC,CASSADRGEETQYF
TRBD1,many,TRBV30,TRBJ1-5,TGTGCCTGGAGAGGACAGGCTAGCAATCAGCCCCAGCATTTT,CAWRGQASNQPQHF
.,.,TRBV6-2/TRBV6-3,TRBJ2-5,TGTGCCAGCAGCGACATCAGGGGACGGGAGACCCAGTACTTC,CASSDIRGRETQYF
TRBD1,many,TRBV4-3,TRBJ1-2,TGCGCCAGCAGCCCGGGACAGGGGTACGGCTATGGCTACACCTTC,CASSPGQGYGYGYTF
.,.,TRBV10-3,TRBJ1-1,TGTGCCAGCAGCGATTGGTTTCGGCAGGGGAGGACTGAAGCTTTCTTT,CASSDWFRQGRTEAFF
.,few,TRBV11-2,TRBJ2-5,TGTGCCAGCAGGGGCCAGGCGGGCCAAATCCAAGAGACCCAGTACTTC,CASRGQAGQIQETQYF
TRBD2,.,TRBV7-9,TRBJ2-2,TGTGCCAGCAGACGGGGACTAGCCCTCACCGGGGAGCTGTTTTTT,CASRRGLALTGELFF
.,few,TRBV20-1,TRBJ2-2,TGCAGTGCCCCGGATGCAAGCGGACCGAACACCGGGGAGCTGTTTTTT,CSAPDASGPNTGELFF
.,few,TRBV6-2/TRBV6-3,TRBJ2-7,TGTGCCAGCAGTTACCGGGGCGAATACGAGCAGTACTTC,CASSYRGEYEQYF
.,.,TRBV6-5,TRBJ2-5,TGTGCCATCAGTTACTCGGGGGCCCAGCAGACCCAGTACTTC,CAISYSGAQQTQYF
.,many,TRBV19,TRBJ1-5,TGTGCCAGTAGACAAACAGGCCCCGGTCAGCCCCAGCATTTT,CASRQTGPGQPQHF
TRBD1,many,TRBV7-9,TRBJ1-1,TGTGCCAGCAGCTTAGATCAGGGGGCCGCTGAAGCTTTCTTT,CASSLDQGAAEAFF
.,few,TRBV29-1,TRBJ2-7,TGCAGCGTTGAAGGGGGGCTCGGCGGTGAGCAGTACTTC,CSVEGGLGGEQYF
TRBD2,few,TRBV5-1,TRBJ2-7,TGCGCCAGCCGACTAGCGGGAGGGCCTTCTTGGGTTGCCTACGAGCAGTACTTC,CASRLAGGPSWVAYEQYF
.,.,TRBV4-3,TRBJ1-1,TGCGCCAGCAGCCAAGATGAGCAGGAGGGGACTGAAGCTTTCTTT,CASSQDEQEGTEAFF